This T cell receptor beta chain derives from a study of blood T cells in healthy people across ages. Study-wide points: Naive CD4+ cell counts and diversity both ran higher in long-lived than in aged donors.

A second roughly 6 to 12 cycle PCR used barcoded and J-beta primers. TCRdb re-called the 5' RACE reads with MiXCR, one entry per CDR3 protein. The sample lists fewer than 800,000 distinct CDR3 sequences, around 21% occurring once. This clonotype was recorded at least ten times. Its antigen is not identified. From germline, CDR1 is ENHRY and CDR2 SYGVKD. The V gene lost 0 bases and the J gene lost 2 bases, with 11 bases spanning the gap. The CDR3 contains 15 residues. The chain uses TRBV10-3 and TRBJ2-7; the D call may be TRBD1 or TRBD2 (5 bases each). Sequenced sample: blood. This clonotype was sampled from a man in his 70s in good health. Here the CDR3 reads CAISESTGQTYEQYF. CDR3 DNA: TGTGCCATCAGTGAGTCGACGGGGCAGACCTACGAGCAGTACTTC.